The 9 T cell receptor beta chains reported below all come from one sample, sequenced in a study of cytomegalovirus exposure and HLA in healthy donors. The primer mix had 60 Vbeta and 13 Jbeta primers. Repertoires were generated with immunoSEQ multiplex PCR, while TCRdb's copy carries only in-frame clones and drops some. Of roughly 150,000 clones in the sample, more than 75% were seen once. The specimen sequenced was PBMCs. The receptors derive from a girl aged 10-17 years in good health and CMV-seropositive.

The chain carries TRBV2 and TRBJ2-7, with D perhaps TRBD1 (5 bases). CDR1 SNHLY and CDR2 FYNNEI come from the germline V gene. The CDR3 contains 14 residues. Trimming cost V 6 bases and J 6 bases, with 18 bases left between them. CDR3 DNA sequence: TGTGCCAGCAGCGTAACAGGTAGAGTTGTCGAGCAGTACTTC. Protein sequence: CASSVTGRVVEQYF. The complete variable domain, with remaining parts taken from reference TRBV2 and TRBJ2-7, reads EPEVTQTPSHQVTQMGQEVILRCVPISNHLYFYWYRQILGQKVEFLVSFYNNEISEKSEIFDDQFSVERPDGSNFTLKIRSTKLEDSAMYFCASSVTGRVVEQYFGPGTRLTVT.

The J gene is TRBJ1-2, the V gene TRBV28; tentatively, D is TRBD1 (5 bases). With 6 bases removed from V and 6 bases from J, the gap between germline ends came to 17 bases. Germline CDR1 is MDHEN and CDR2 is SYDVKM. The length of the CDR3 is 14 residues. The DNA for the CDR3 is TGTGCCAGCAGCCTCGTGGGGCGATTGGATGGCTACACCTTC. Protein sequence: CASSLVGRLDGYTF.

The chain recombines TRBV5-1 with TRBJ1-4, with TRBD1 as a possible D gene (5 bases). Germline CDR1 is SGHRS and CDR2 is YFSETQ. This CDR3 is built from 12 residues. V was trimmed by 7 bases and J by 7 bases, leaving 11 bases between them. The CDR3 bases are TGCGCCAGCTCATCGCAGGGTGAAAAACTGTTTTTT. This sequence encodes CASSSQGEKLFF. Full variable domain (outside the CDR3, taken from reference TRBV5-1 and TRBJ1-4): KAGVTQTPRYLIKTRGQQVTLSCSPISGHRSVSWYQQTPGQGLQFLFEYFSETQRNKGNFPGRFSGRQFSNSRSEMNVSTLELGDSALYLCASSSQGEKLFFGSGTQLSVL.

The CDR3 DNA sequence: TGCGCCAGCATAGGGGGAAGGTACGGCGAGCAGTACTTC. Translation gives CASIGGRYGEQYF. The chain couples TRBV10-2 to TRBJ2-7; the D gene is possibly TRBD1 (6 bases). The CDR3 runs 13 residues. Deletions cut 7 bases from V and 6 bases from J, with 16 bases between. CDR1 WSHSY and CDR2 SAAADI come from the germline V gene.

The DNA of the CDR3 is TGCGCCAGCAGCACGGACAGGCCCTCCGTGGGCACCATATATTTT. Translating gives CASSTDRPSVGTIYF. The V gene is TRBV5-1, the J gene TRBJ1-3; 7 bases agree with TRBD1. This CDR3 comprises 15 residues. Looked up from germline, CDR1 is SGHRS and CDR2 is YFSETQ. The ends lost 4 bases at V and 9 bases at J; junction bases unmatched: 13.

V is TRBV11-3 and J is TRBJ2-1, with 11 bases that match TRBD1. This CDR3 has 15 residues. J was trimmed by 4 bases and V by 5 bases; bases with no gene match: 4. The germline V gene encodes CDR1 SGHNT and CDR2 YENEEA. CDR3 DNA: TGTGCCAGCAGCGGGGGACAGGGGGAATACAATGAGCAGTTCTTC. It specifies CASSGGQGEYNEQFF.

V gene TRBV7-8 combines with J gene TRBJ2-1; TRBD2 aligns across 9 bases. The CDR3 runs to 16 residues. Germline CDR1 reads SGHVS; CDR2 reads FQNEAQ. Trimming took 4 bases from V and 1 from J; bases not matched to a gene: 5. The CDR3 bases are TGTGCCAGCAGCTCCCGACTAGCGGAGTCCTACAATGAGCAGTTCTTC. Amino acid sequence: CASSSRLAESYNEQFF.

This chain uses TRBV10-3 with TRBJ2-7, with D perhaps TRBD1 (5 bases). Trimming took off 4 bases at V and 3 bases at J, with 10 bases between the two ends. Germline assignment: CDR1 ENHRY and CDR2 SYGVKD. The CDR3 loop spans 13 amino acids. This chain's CDR3 is CAISVQDNYEQYF. DNA of the CDR3: TGTGCCATCAGTGTGCAGGACAACTACGAGCAGTACTTC.

This clone showed up just a few times. The V call is TRBV28, the J call TRBJ2-7; D is uncertain. The CDR3 is made up of 15 amino acids. V was pared by 1 base and J by 5 bases, with 15 bases between. The V gene's germline CDR1 is MDHEN and CDR2 SYDVKM. The CDR3 DNA reads TGTGCCAGCAGTTTATCATCCGTATTCAGTGACGAGCAGTACTTC. Its protein product is CASSLSSVFSDEQYF.